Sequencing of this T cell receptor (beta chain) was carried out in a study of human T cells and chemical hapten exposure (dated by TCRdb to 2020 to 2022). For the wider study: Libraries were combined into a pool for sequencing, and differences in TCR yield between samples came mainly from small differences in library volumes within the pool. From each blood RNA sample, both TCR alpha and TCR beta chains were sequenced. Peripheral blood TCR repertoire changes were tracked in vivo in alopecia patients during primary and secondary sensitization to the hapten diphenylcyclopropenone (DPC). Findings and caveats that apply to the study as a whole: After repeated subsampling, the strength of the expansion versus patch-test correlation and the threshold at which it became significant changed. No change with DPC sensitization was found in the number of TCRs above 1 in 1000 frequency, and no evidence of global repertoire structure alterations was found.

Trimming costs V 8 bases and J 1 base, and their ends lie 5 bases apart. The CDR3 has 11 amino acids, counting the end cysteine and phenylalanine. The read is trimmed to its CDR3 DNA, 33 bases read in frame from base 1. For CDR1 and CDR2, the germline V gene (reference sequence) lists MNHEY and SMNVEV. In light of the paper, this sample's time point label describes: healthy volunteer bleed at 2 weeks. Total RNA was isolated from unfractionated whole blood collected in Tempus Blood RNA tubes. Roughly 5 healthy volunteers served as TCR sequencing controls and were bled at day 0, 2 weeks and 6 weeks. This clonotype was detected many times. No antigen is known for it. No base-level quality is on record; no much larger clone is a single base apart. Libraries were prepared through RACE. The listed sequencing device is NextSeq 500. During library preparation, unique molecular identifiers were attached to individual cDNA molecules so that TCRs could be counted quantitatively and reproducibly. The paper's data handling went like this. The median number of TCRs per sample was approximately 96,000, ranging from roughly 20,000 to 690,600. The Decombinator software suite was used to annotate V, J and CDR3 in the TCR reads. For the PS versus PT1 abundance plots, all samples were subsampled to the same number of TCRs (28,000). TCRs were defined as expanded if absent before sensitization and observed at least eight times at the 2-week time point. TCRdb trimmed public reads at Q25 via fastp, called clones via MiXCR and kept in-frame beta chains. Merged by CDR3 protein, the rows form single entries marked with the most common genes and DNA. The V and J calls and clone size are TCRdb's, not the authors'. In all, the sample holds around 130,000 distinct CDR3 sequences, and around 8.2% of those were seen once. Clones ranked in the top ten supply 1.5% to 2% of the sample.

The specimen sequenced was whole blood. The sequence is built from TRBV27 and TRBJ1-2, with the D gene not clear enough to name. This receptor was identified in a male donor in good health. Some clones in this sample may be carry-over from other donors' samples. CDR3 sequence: CASGDNYGYTF. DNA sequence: TGTGCCAGCGGCGATAACTATGGCTACACCTTC.